This T cell receptor beta chain came from a study of Ad26.COV2.S vaccination and SARS-CoV-2 variants. Study in general: Ad26.COV2.S arm of COV1001 included the donor.

As regards this clone: The antigen remains undetermined.

Here immunoSEQ multiplex PCR was the method, and the copy in TCRdb shows in-frame clones only, minus some. Of under 400,000 clones in the sample, around 87% were seen once. General study results and limits: Vaccine recipients showed a spike-specific TCR breadth that was higher than in placebo recipients.

The V gene lost 2 bases and the J gene lost 0 bases, with 5 bases spanning the gap. The CDR3 length is 14 residues. Germline V gene sequence: CDR1 MNHEY, CDR2 SVGAGI. Treatment in this sample: some 20 received Ad26.COV2.S at low or high dose, single or two shots; several received placebo; per-sample allocation not given. Sampling was performed 63 days after the first vaccine or placebo injection. This adult donor, from Boston, was 18-55 years old. The gene calls are TRBV6-5 and TRBJ1-3; D gene uncertain. The clonotype was recovered from a person aged 18-65 years who received the Ad26.COV2.S COVID-19 vaccine or a placebo. Here the sequenced sample was peripheral blood, taken in a trial of Ad26.COV2.S vaccine versus placebo. The CDR3 nucleotides are TGTGCCAGCAGTTACCTAAGCTCTGGAAACACCATATATTTT. This encodes CASSYLSSGNTIYF.